These 6 T cell receptor beta chains originate from one sample sequenced in a study of shared clonotypes between healthy human individuals (dated by TCRdb to 2018 to 2020). Preparation of the library involved the immunoSEQ multiplex PCR assay. The immuneACCESS repertoire file appears here via TCRdb, limited to in-frame rearrangements. These files lack a portion of the clones; in checked studies, under half of the deficit traces to unresolved V genes, and the cause of the others is not known. Within this sample are some 2,000,000 clones, with under 97% of them counted one time only. The ten largest clones represent approximately 0.13% of the sample. The sample comprised naive CD4+ T cells sorted from blood. The sample's cell subset or site label, decoded: CD45RA+ positively selected. These receptors came from a man in his late teens or twenties in good health.

The genes are TRBV11-2 and TRBJ1-1; D gene ambiguous. V dropped 7 bases and J dropped 0 bases, with 12 bases sitting between them. Germline assignment: CDR1 SGHAT and CDR2 FQNNGV. This CDR3 is built from 14 residues. The CDR3 DNA sequence: TGTGCCAGCAATCCTATTGGGTTGAACACTGAAGCTTTCTTT. It codes for CASNPIGLNTEAFF.

This clone was counted a few times. The sample carries other DNA sequences with the same CDR3. The chain joins TRBV28 to TRBJ2-3; no clear D gene. The CDR3 runs 12 residues. V was cut by 3 bases and J by 1 base, with 2 bases left in between. Germline CDR1 and CDR2: MDHEN and SYDVKM. The CDR3 is CASSLGTDTQYF. The CDR3 DNA follows: TGTGCCAGCAGTTTGGGCACAGATACGCAGTATTTT.

This clone was seen a single time. The V call is TRBV7-4, the J call TRBJ2-7, with a possible D match to TRBD2 (5 bases). The CDR3 has 12 residues. The germline V gene encodes CDR1 SGHVT and CDR2 SQSDAQ. Trimming shortened V by 7 bases and J by 7 bases, and 14 bases separated the two germline ends. CDR3 residues: CASIRPRGEQYF. The CDR3 DNA sequence: TGTGCCAGCATTAGACCCCGAGGGGAGCAGTACTTC. Full variable domain (missing parts from reference TRBV7-4 and TRBJ2-7): GAGVSQSPRYKVAKRGRDVALRCDSISGHVTLYWYRQTLGQGSEVLTYSQSDAQRDKSGRPSGRFSAERPERSVSTLKIQRTEQGDSAVYLCASIRPRGEQYFGPGTRLTVT.

Points on this clone: Additional DNA sequences in this sample encode the identical CDR3. The chain combines TRBV5-1 with TRBJ2-6; D is undetermined. The CDR3 consists of 15 residues. From germline, CDR1 is SGHRS and CDR2 YFSETQ. V lost 0 bases, J lost 0 bases, and 4 bases lay in between. The CDR3 spells CASSLDGSGANVLTF. CDR3 DNA: TGCGCCAGCAGCTTGGACGGCTCTGGGGCCAACGTCCTGACTTTC.

The V call is TRBV11-2, the J call TRBJ1-2; D not certain. Germline assignment: CDR1 SGHAT and CDR2 FQNNGV. The CDR3 length is 17 residues. V shed 0 bases and J shed 4 bases, with 18 bases lying between them. For the CDR3, the DNA is TGTGCCAGCAGCTTAGATCGTCCTCGAGGCAGGCTCTATGGCTACACCTTC. It is translated as CASSLDRPRGRLYGYTF.

The CDR3 here is CASRNSVWARSTHEQYF. As DNA, the CDR3 is TGTGCCAGCAGGAACAGTGTTTGGGCCCGATCTACCCACGAGCAGTACTTC. The V and J genes are TRBV13 and TRBJ2-7; D remains unclear. CDR3 length: 17 amino acids. In germline, CDR1 is PRHDT, CDR2 FYEKMQ (reference sequence). Trimming removed 6 bases from V and 5 bases from J, with 26 bases in between.